A selection of T cell receptor beta chains follows, all from one sample in a study of T cell responses to AZD1222 COVID-19 vaccine. Assay: immunoSEQ multiplex PCR; the TCRdb copy retains only in-frame clones and omits some. The sample has approximately 200,000 clones; 85% to 90% are singletons. The starting material was peripheral blood, obtained on day 0 of MenACWY control vaccination. The source is an adult in good health. CDR3s include the opening cysteine and the closing phenylalanine or tryptophan. D genes are given only for firm matches. Clone size appears in some rows only: once, few, many, or a class for an expanded clone.

cdr3_nt: TGCGCCAGCAGCTACCGGGACAGTGATGATCAGCCCCAGCATTTT; cdr3_aa: CASSYRDSDDQPQHF; cdr3_length: 15; j_call: TRBJ1-5; d_call: TRBD1; v_call: TRBV5-1; clone_size: NA
cdr3_nt: TGTGCCAGCAGTTTATCACTAGCGGGAAATGAGCAGTTCTTC; cdr3_aa: CASSLSLAGNEQFF; cdr3_length: 14; j_call: TRBJ2-1; d_call: TRBD2; v_call: TRBV28; clone_size: NA
cdr3_nt: TGCGCCAGCAGCTTGGAGGGGATCGAGCAGTACTTC; cdr3_aa: CASSLEGIEQYF; cdr3_length: 12; j_call: TRBJ2-7; d_call: NA; v_call: TRBV5-1; clone_size: NA
cdr3_nt: TGTGCCATCAGTGAGTCGAGAGGCGGTTTAGCAGAGACCCAGTACTTC; cdr3_aa: CAISESRGGLAETQYF; cdr3_length: 16; j_call: TRBJ2-5; d_call: NA; v_call: TRBV10-3; clone_size: once
cdr3_nt: TGTGCCAGCTCACCCCCCGGTGCGGGGGGCGACTATGGCTACACCTTC; cdr3_aa: CASSPPGAGGDYGYTF; cdr3_length: 16; j_call: TRBJ1-2; d_call: NA; v_call: TRBV5-4; clone_size: NA
cdr3_nt: TGTGCCAGCAGCGAAGATCAGGGTACCGGGCAGCCCCAGCATTTT; cdr3_aa: CASSEDQGTGQPQHF; cdr3_length: 15; j_call: TRBJ1-5; d_call: NA; v_call: TRBV6-1; clone_size: NA
cdr3_nt: TGTGCCAGTAGTACCCCCTGGGGCAGTAACACTGAAGCTTTCTTT; cdr3_aa: CASSTPWGSNTEAFF; cdr3_length: 15; j_call: TRBJ1-1; d_call: NA; v_call: TRBV19; clone_size: NA
cdr3_nt: TGTGCCAGCAGCCAAGAAAATCAGGGGGGAAAACTGTTTTTT; cdr3_aa: CASSQENQGGKLFF; cdr3_length: 14; j_call: TRBJ1-4; d_call: TRBD1; v_call: TRBV3-1/TRBV3-2; clone_size: once
cdr3_nt: TGTGCCAGCAGCTTGGTGGGGGTTGGGGGCTACACCTTC; cdr3_aa: CASSLVGVGGYTF; cdr3_length: 13; j_call: TRBJ1-2; d_call: NA; v_call: TRBV5-4; clone_size: NA
cdr3_nt: TGTGCCAGCAGGCTAGCGGGAGGGCTCAATGAGCAGTTCTTC; cdr3_aa: CASRLAGGLNEQFF; cdr3_length: 14; j_call: TRBJ2-1; d_call: TRBD2; v_call: TRBV27; clone_size: NA
cdr3_nt: TGTGCCAGTAGTCTCGGGCGGACGAACACTGAAGCTTTCTTT; cdr3_aa: CASSLGRTNTEAFF; cdr3_length: 14; j_call: TRBJ1-1; d_call: NA; v_call: TRBV19; clone_size: NA
cdr3_nt: TGTGCCAGCAGTGAACCGGGCGGGAGGGTTGAGCAGTTCTTC; cdr3_aa: CASSEPGGRVEQFF; cdr3_length: 14; j_call: TRBJ2-1; d_call: TRBD2; v_call: TRBV6-1; clone_size: NA
cdr3_nt: TGTGCCAGCGGGCGAGGGACCCCACCCCTCCACTTT; cdr3_aa: CASGRGTPPLHF; cdr3_length: 12; j_call: TRBJ1-6; d_call: NA; v_call: TRBV12-3/TRBV12-4; clone_size: NA
cdr3_nt: TGTGCCAGCAGCTTGTATTACGACAGGGGGAGCGAGCAGTACTTC; cdr3_aa: CASSLYYDRGSEQYF; cdr3_length: 15; j_call: TRBJ2-7; d_call: TRBD1; v_call: TRBV5-5; clone_size: NA
cdr3_nt: TGTGCCTGTGACAGACAAAGGCAAGAGACCCAGTACTTC; cdr3_aa: CACDRQRQETQYF; cdr3_length: 13; j_call: TRBJ2-5; d_call: NA; v_call: TRBV30; clone_size: NA
cdr3_nt: TGTGCCAGCAGTCAGGGGCGCGGGAATTCACCCCTCCACTTT; cdr3_aa: CASSQGRGNSPLHF; cdr3_length: 14; j_call: TRBJ1-6; d_call: NA; v_call: TRBV28; clone_size: NA
cdr3_nt: TGTGCCAGCACCTTTCTGCACCCGGGACACATAACGAACCCCTACGAGCAGTACTTC; cdr3_aa: CASTFLHPGHITNPYEQYF; cdr3_length: 19; j_call: TRBJ2-7; d_call: NA; v_call: TRBV12-1; clone_size: once
cdr3_nt: TGTGCCAGCAGCTCACCGGGGGGCCACGAGCAGTACTTC; cdr3_aa: CASSSPGGHEQYF; cdr3_length: 13; j_call: TRBJ2-7; d_call: NA; v_call: TRBV7-9; clone_size: NA
cdr3_nt: TGTGCCAGCAGCGAACTACTTGAGGACAGCCGGGAGAATTCACCCCTCCACTTT; cdr3_aa: CASSELLEDSRENSPLHF; cdr3_length: 18; j_call: TRBJ1-6; d_call: NA; v_call: TRBV2; clone_size: NA
cdr3_nt: TGTGCCAGCAGCGTGGGGACTACCGAGCAGTTCTTC; cdr3_aa: CASSVGTTEQFF; cdr3_length: 12; j_call: TRBJ2-1; d_call: TRBD2; v_call: TRBV9; clone_size: NA
cdr3_nt: TGTGCCACCAGTGATTTCGCGAACACTGAAGCTTTCTTT; cdr3_aa: CATSDFANTEAFF; cdr3_length: 13; j_call: TRBJ1-1; d_call: NA; v_call: TRBV24-1; clone_size: NA
cdr3_nt: TGCAGCGTTGCAGACAGGGGCCCAAATCAGCCCCAGCATTTT; cdr3_aa: CSVADRGPNQPQHF; cdr3_length: 14; j_call: TRBJ1-5; d_call: TRBD1; v_call: TRBV29-1; clone_size: many
cdr3_nt: TGTGCCACCAGTATCATTGAGGGGGGTGAGCAGTTCTTC; cdr3_aa: CATSIIEGGEQFF; cdr3_length: 13; j_call: TRBJ2-1; d_call: NA; v_call: TRBV24-1; clone_size: few
cdr3_nt: TGCGCCAGCAGCTTGGCCGGTGGCTCATCTTCGCAGTATTTT; cdr3_aa: CASSLAGGSSSQYF; cdr3_length: 14; j_call: TRBJ2-3; d_call: NA; v_call: TRBV5-1; clone_size: NA
cdr3_nt: TGTGCCAGCAGTTTTGGGGCGAATCAGCCCCAGCATTTT; cdr3_aa: CASSFGANQPQHF; cdr3_length: 13; j_call: TRBJ1-5; d_call: NA; v_call: TRBV12-3/TRBV12-4; clone_size: NA
cdr3_nt: TGTGCCAGCAGCTTATCAGCGGGGGGAGCCTACGAGCAGTACTTC; cdr3_aa: CASSLSAGGAYEQYF; cdr3_length: 15; j_call: TRBJ2-7; d_call: TRBD2; v_call: TRBV7-3; clone_size: once
cdr3_nt: TGTGCCAGCAGTGAGAGGGATTCCGGGGAGCTGTTTTTT; cdr3_aa: CASSERDSGELFF; cdr3_length: 13; j_call: TRBJ2-2; d_call: NA; v_call: TRBV6-1; clone_size: few
cdr3_nt: TGTGCCACCAGCAGGTCCCTTTCGGGACAGGCGTCCAGGTATGGCTACACCTTC; cdr3_aa: CATSRSLSGQASRYGYTF; cdr3_length: 18; j_call: TRBJ1-2; d_call: TRBD1; v_call: TRBV15; clone_size: NA
cdr3_nt: TGTGCCAGTAGTATGGATCTTGGGTACCAAGAGACCCAGTACTTC; cdr3_aa: CASSMDLGYQETQYF; cdr3_length: 15; j_call: TRBJ2-5; d_call: NA; v_call: TRBV19; clone_size: NA
cdr3_nt: TGCGCCAGCAGCCAAGATGCAGACTACTATGGCTACACCTTC; cdr3_aa: CASSQDADYYGYTF; cdr3_length: 14; j_call: TRBJ1-2; d_call: NA; v_call: TRBV4-3; clone_size: NA
cdr3_nt: TGTGCCAGCTCATCTTCCGGGACAGGGTCCCACCAGCCCCAGCATTTT; cdr3_aa: CASSSSGTGSHQPQHF; cdr3_length: 16; j_call: TRBJ1-5; d_call: TRBD1; v_call: TRBV18; clone_size: NA
cdr3_nt: TGTGCCAGCAGTTACGAGGCCTACAATGAGCAGTTCTTC; cdr3_aa: CASSYEAYNEQFF; cdr3_length: 13; j_call: TRBJ2-1; d_call: NA; v_call: TRBV6-6; clone_size: NA
cdr3_nt: TGTGCCAGCAGCTCTCAAGGGAGCGCGGAAGAGACCCAGTACTTC; cdr3_aa: CASSSQGSAEETQYF; cdr3_length: 15; j_call: TRBJ2-5; d_call: NA; v_call: TRBV2; clone_size: NA
cdr3_nt: TGTGCCAGCAGCTCGAATTCCGGGACAGGCTCCTACGAGCAGTACTTC; cdr3_aa: CASSSNSGTGSYEQYF; cdr3_length: 16; j_call: TRBJ2-7; d_call: TRBD1; v_call: TRBV7-9; clone_size: NA
cdr3_nt: TGTGCCAGCAGTAACCGCGGTACTGAAGCTTTCTTT; cdr3_aa: CASSNRGTEAFF; cdr3_length: 12; j_call: TRBJ1-1; d_call: NA; v_call: TRBV7-3; clone_size: NA
cdr3_nt: TGCAGCGCCGACGGGGCTCGGGAGAATGAGCAGTTCTTC; cdr3_aa: CSADGARENEQFF; cdr3_length: 13; j_call: TRBJ2-1; d_call: NA; v_call: TRBV29-1; clone_size: NA
cdr3_nt: TGTGCCAGCATGCCCTCGCGCGGAGGCACCTACGAGCAGTACTTC; cdr3_aa: CASMPSRGGTYEQYF; cdr3_length: 15; j_call: TRBJ2-7; d_call: NA; v_call: TRBV28; clone_size: NA
cdr3_nt: TGTGCCAGCAGCATCCGCGCAGGGGAGCAGTTCTTC; cdr3_aa: CASSIRAGEQFF; cdr3_length: 12; j_call: TRBJ2-1; d_call: NA; v_call: TRBV12-3/TRBV12-4; clone_size: NA
cdr3_nt: TGTGCCAGCAGCCAGCAACCGTCCTACGAGCAGTACTTC; cdr3_aa: CASSQQPSYEQYF; cdr3_length: 13; j_call: TRBJ2-7; d_call: NA; v_call: TRBV9; clone_size: once
cdr3_nt: TGTGCCAGCAGCATCGGACAGGGTCGGAATTCACCCCTCCACTTT; cdr3_aa: CASSIGQGRNSPLHF; cdr3_length: 15; j_call: TRBJ1-6; d_call: TRBD1; v_call: TRBV9; clone_size: NA
cdr3_nt: TGTGCCAGCAGCTTAGATAGAGGGACCACTAATGAAAAACTGTTTTTT; cdr3_aa: CASSLDRGTTNEKLFF; cdr3_length: 16; j_call: TRBJ1-4; d_call: NA; v_call: TRBV7-9; clone_size: few
cdr3_nt: TGCGCCAGCAGCTTGATCCCAGGGGGGGACAATGAGCAGTTCTTC; cdr3_aa: CASSLIPGGDNEQFF; cdr3_length: 15; j_call: TRBJ2-1; d_call: NA; v_call: TRBV5-1; clone_size: NA
cdr3_nt: TGCGCCAGCAGCTTGGTGCCTCCAGCGGGGGCTAGCACCGGGGAGCTGTTTTTT; cdr3_aa: CASSLVPPAGASTGELFF; cdr3_length: 18; j_call: TRBJ2-2; d_call: TRBD2; v_call: TRBV5-1; clone_size: NA
cdr3_nt: TGCGCCAGCAGCTTGGATGGGGAGACCCAGTACTTC; cdr3_aa: CASSLDGETQYF; cdr3_length: 12; j_call: TRBJ2-5; d_call: NA; v_call: TRBV5-1; clone_size: once
cdr3_nt: TGTGCCAGCAGCTTAACTGGGGGGCCTACTGACAATGAGCAGTTCTTC; cdr3_aa: CASSLTGGPTDNEQFF; cdr3_length: 16; j_call: TRBJ2-1; d_call: NA; v_call: TRBV7-3; clone_size: NA
cdr3_nt: TGTGCCAGCAGTTTACAGGGGGAAAATGGCTACACCTTC; cdr3_aa: CASSLQGENGYTF; cdr3_length: 13; j_call: TRBJ1-2; d_call: TRBD1; v_call: TRBV28; clone_size: NA
cdr3_nt: TGTGCCAGCAGCGGAGGAAGGACAGGGGGGAACTACGAGCAGTACTTC; cdr3_aa: CASSGGRTGGNYEQYF; cdr3_length: 16; j_call: TRBJ2-7; d_call: TRBD1; v_call: TRBV9; clone_size: NA
cdr3_nt: TGTGCCAGCAGTTTAAGGGTGGGTACGCAGTATTTT; cdr3_aa: CASSLRVGTQYF; cdr3_length: 12; j_call: TRBJ2-3; d_call: NA; v_call: TRBV12-3/TRBV12-4; clone_size: once